This T cell receptor beta chain derives from a study of shared clonotypes between healthy human individuals (dated by TCRdb to 2020 to 2021). For the study in its entirety: A couple of women and a few men aged 18 to 49 years were included in the cohort. For each donor, three plates each were used for CD4 naive and CD4 memory, two plates were used for CD8 naive, and one plate was used for CD8 memory. The study deeply sequenced blood TCR repertoires of about five healthy adults to estimate repertoire size and the extent of clonotype sharing between individuals. To increase sequencing depth and limit assay-specific biases, TCR repertoire library preparation and sequencing were carried out by different laboratories using diverse techniques. Between about 0.8 and 9 billion PBMCs per donor were obtained by leukapheresis.

Using the deep immunoSEQ assay, TCR CDR3 regions were amplified from genomic DNA by multiplex PCR. Extracted genomic DNA from each cell subset was distributed evenly across all wells of several immunoSEQ 96-well plates, and each plate was treated as a replicate. For sorted subsets, each replicate PCR was loaded with approximately 200 ng genomic DNA, equivalent to some 27,000 T cell genomes. Purified libraries were quantified with a Qubit 3.0 fluorometer, sized on a Bioanalyzer 2100, and re-quantified with the KAPA Library Quantification kit. Every immunoSEQ 96-well plate was sequenced on a separate single-read 150-cycle Illumina NextSeq 550 flow cell. In the authors' own workflow: Because the immunoSEQ output included only junctional sequences and no quality scores, the filtering could not be the same as the filtering used for full-length reads. To assign V/J genes and CDR3, sequences were annotated against IMGT germline references using PyIR, a Python wrapper for IgBLAST v1.9. Reads were filtered out if the reads had weak V/J assignments (E-value above 1e-6), no CDR3, stop codons, out-of-frame junctions, or ambiguous translated residues. V3J clonotypes were defined as sequences sharing an identical inferred V gene, J gene, and CDR3 amino acid sequence. To compute the percentage overlap between repertoires, the number of shared unique clonotypes was divided by the size of the smaller repertoire. Richness of each repertoire was evaluated using RTK rarefaction, the Chao1 estimator, and Recon v2.1 estimates of unobserved clonotypes. OLGA was used to compute generation probabilities for all TCRbeta clonotypes that the gDNA method yielded from a few donors. Not all clones reach the TCRdb copy of this immuneACCESS table, which keeps in-frame sequences only. Checked studies attribute under half of the gap to unresolved V genes and leave the rest unexplained. The V and J calls and clone size are taken from that table; D and trimming were inferred from the DNA. This sample holds over a million clones; approximately 98% were observed only once. The top ten hold 0.4% to 0.55% of the sample.

The donors were healthy, HIV-negative adults with no recently reported acute infections or vaccinations. All donors were Caucasian adults living in Nashville, Tennessee, USA. CD4+ T cells were enriched by magnetic negative selection; naive cells were then positively selected on CD45RA, and the negative fraction formed the memory subset. Blood was obtained by leukapheresis, after which PBMCs were separated by Ficoll-Histopaque density gradient centrifugation and cryopreserved in liquid nitrogen vapor phase. Analytical flow cytometry was used to check the purity and quantity of every magnetically sorted T cell population. Each sorted fraction had its genomic DNA isolated and then quantified by UV absorbance on a Nanodrop 2000c. The paper as a whole reports these results and caveats: Compared with non-shared clonotypes, the clonotypes found in all four sorted-subset donors had higher generation probabilities. Sampling was limited to blood, and TCR repertoires in tissue likely differ from TCR repertoires in blood. Sharing across a handful of donors was observed for 4.5% to 6.5% of naive CD4, 3% to 3.5% of naive CD8, about 2.3% of memory CD4, and around 0.4% of memory CD8 clonotypes. The small number of donors limited the genetic and exposure-history diversity represented. Rarefaction of sorted-subset datasets indicated incomplete sequencing despite the large sequencing depth. Pairwise subsampling indicated that sequencing depth was expected to affect the degree of clonotype sharing among donors. Naive subsets generally had larger estimated clonotype richness than memory subsets did.

Regarding this clone: What antigen it recognizes has not been identified. Per-base qualities were not stored, and no clone one base away is much larger.

Source material: naive CD4+ T cells sorted from blood. Explained via the paper, the cell subset or site label denotes: CD45RA+ positively selected. This TCR was sampled from a man aged 25-45 years in good health.

The CDR3 protein: CASREDMTSYEQYF. The DNA is TGCGCCAGCAGAGAGGACATGACCTCCTACGAGCAGTACTTC. The V and J genes are TRBV5-1 and TRBJ2-7; TRBD1 is perhaps the D gene, given 5 matching bases. V and J are truncated by 5 bases and 0 bases respectively, leaving an intervening sequence of 12 bases. The CDR3 has 14 amino acids, counting the end cysteine and phenylalanine. Only the CDR3 DNA stays, 42 bases, in frame from base 1. CDR1 and CDR2 were assigned from the germline V gene as SGHRS and YFSETQ. The reference TRBV5-1 and TRBJ2-7 proteins fill in what lies around the CDR3, so the full variable domain reads KAGVTQTPRYLIKTRGQQVTLSCSPISGHRSVSWYQQTPGQGLQFLFEYFSETQRNKGNFPGRFSGRQFSNSRSEMNVSTLELGDSALYLCASREDMTSYEQYFGPGTRLTVT.